Described below is a single T cell receptor beta chain sequence and its context. Its antigen is unknown. The naive CD8 subset, CD45RO-negative cells positively selected for CCR7, excluded terminally differentiated effector memory CD45RA+ cells. Healthy HIV-negative adults without recent acute infections or vaccinations served as donors. The data are from a study of shared clonotypes between healthy human individuals. Whole-study context: A couple of women and three men aged 18 to 49 served as donors.

This table comes from immunoSEQ multiplex PCR, and its TCRdb copy is limited to in-frame clones, with some not included. The profile shows about 2 million clones, about 95% of them singletons. Germline CDR1 and CDR2: MNHNY and SVGAGI (reference sequence). Trimming removed 6 bases from V and 4 bases from J, with 22 bases in between. The CDR3 runs 16 residues. Study results and caveats: Around 5.3% of naive CD4 clonotypes were shared across several donors. The four-donor shared clonotypes exceeded non-shared clonotypes in generation probability, with non-shared ones scoring lower.

The clonotype originates from a man between 18 and 29 years old in good health. Sample: naive CD8+ T cells sorted from blood. J is TRBJ2-7 and V is TRBV6-6; tentative D call: TRBD2 (5 bases). CDR3 sequence (DNA): TGTGCCAGCAGCCCCGACATCTGGACGGAGGTTTACGAGCAGTACTTC. Translating gives CASSPDIWTEVYEQYF.